This T cell receptor (beta chain) was recovered during a study of shared clonotypes between healthy human individuals. The study's findings and limits: Large depth notwithstanding, sorted-subset sequencing proved incomplete by rarefaction. The generation probabilities recorded for non-shared clonotypes fell below those of clonotypes shared by all four donors.

TCRdb's table, derived via immunoSEQ multiplex PCR, lists solely in-frame clones and lacks some. The table has about 2.4 million clones, approximately 90% seen once. Remarks on this clone: As yet, its antigen is unknown.

The CDR3 runs 16 residues. CDR1 and CDR2 (germline): SGDLS, YYNGEE. Trimming at V came to 0 bases and at J to 3 bases, leaving 4 bases not matched to a gene. The study enrolled healthy HIV-negative adults without recent acute infections or vaccinations as donors. Negatively enriched CD4+ T cells were divided by CD45RA into naive and memory. The rearrangement uses TRBV9 and TRBJ2-2; 8 nucleotides align to TRBD1. This sequence originates from a man aged 18 to 29 in good health. Sequences were obtained from naive CD4+ T cells sorted from blood. Subset given: CD45RA+ positively selected. CDR3 amino acids: CASSVVPGQDTGELFF. DNA for the CDR3: TGTGCCAGCAGCGTAGTTCCGGGACAGGACACCGGGGAGCTGTTTTTT.